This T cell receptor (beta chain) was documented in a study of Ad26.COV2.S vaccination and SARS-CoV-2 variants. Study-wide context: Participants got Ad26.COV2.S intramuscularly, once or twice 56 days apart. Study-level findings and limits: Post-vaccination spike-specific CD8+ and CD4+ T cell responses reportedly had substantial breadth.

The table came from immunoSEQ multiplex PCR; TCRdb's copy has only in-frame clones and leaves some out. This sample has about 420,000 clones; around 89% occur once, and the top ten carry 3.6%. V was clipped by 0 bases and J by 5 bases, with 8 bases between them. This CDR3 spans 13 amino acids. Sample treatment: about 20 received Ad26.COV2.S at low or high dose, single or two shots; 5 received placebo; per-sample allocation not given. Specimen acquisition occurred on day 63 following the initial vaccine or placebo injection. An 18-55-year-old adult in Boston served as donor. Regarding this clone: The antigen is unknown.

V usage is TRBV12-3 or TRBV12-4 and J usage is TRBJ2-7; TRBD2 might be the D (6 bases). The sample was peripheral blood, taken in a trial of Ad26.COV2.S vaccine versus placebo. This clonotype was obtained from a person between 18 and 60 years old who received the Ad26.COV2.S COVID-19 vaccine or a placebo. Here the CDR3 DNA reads TGTGCCAGCAGTTTAGCGCGGGGCAACGAGCAGTACTTC. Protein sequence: CASSLARGNEQYF.